This section outlines one T cell receptor beta chain sequence together with its context. Its target is unknown. Unique molecular identifiers were used in preparing the TCRbeta library. TCRdb independently ran MiXCR on the PCR reads; one entry per CDR3 protein. This sample carries 700,000 or so distinct CDR3 sequences, around 13% of them seen once, and the ten largest clones take approximately 0.8%. The data were obtained in a study of T-cell reconstitution after alpha-beta-depleted transplantation in children. Whole-study results and caveats: Where alpha-beta T cells came from about two months after transplant was reportedly several hundred expanded graft clones. For some patients, TCRbeta diversity was high at day 60 because of recipient T cells and thymic progenitors that survived.

V shed 1 base and J shed 8 bases, with 19 bases lying between them. The CDR3 spans 16 residues. CDR1 is SEHNR, CDR2 FQNEAQ, per germline (reference sequence). The receptor was derived from a girl aged 2 to 10 with congenital amegakaryocytic thrombocytopenia, due to receive a stem cell transplant. The V and J genes are TRBV7-9 and TRBJ2-3; D may be TRBD2 (5 bases). This material consisted of PBMCs, taken before TCRalphabeta/CD19-depleted stem cell transplant. Here the CDR3 reads CASSLDVQRSRATQYF. For the CDR3, the DNA is TGTGCCAGCAGCTTAGACGTCCAGCGGTCTCGGGCTACGCAGTATTTT.